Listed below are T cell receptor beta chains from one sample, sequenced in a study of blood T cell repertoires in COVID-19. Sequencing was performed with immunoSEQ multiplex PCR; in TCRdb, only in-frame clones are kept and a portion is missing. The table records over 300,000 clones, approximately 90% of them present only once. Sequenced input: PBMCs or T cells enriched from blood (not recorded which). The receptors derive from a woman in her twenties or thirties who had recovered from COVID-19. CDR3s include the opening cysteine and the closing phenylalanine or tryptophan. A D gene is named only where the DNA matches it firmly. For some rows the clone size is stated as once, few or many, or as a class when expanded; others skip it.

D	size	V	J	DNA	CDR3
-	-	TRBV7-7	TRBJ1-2	TGTGCTAGCAGCCCCATCGACAACAACTATGGCTACACCTTC	CASSPIDNNYGYTF
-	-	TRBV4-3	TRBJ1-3	TGCGCCAGCAGCCAAGTAGCGACGCCTGGAAACACCATATATTTT	CASSQVATPGNTIYF
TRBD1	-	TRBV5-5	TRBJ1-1	TGTGCCAGCAGCTTTGGGACAGGGGCAGCTTTCTTT	CASSFGTGAAFF
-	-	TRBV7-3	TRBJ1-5	TGTGCCAGCAGCTTATACGGAGATCAGCCCCAGCATTTT	CASSLYGDQPQHF
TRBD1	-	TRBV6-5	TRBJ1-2	TGTGCCAGCAGTTACCTAGGGACAGGGGGTGGCTACACCTTC	CASSYLGTGGGYTF
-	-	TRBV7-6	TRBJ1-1	TGTGCCAGCAGCTTAGAGTGGTCGGCTGAAGCTTTCTTT	CASSLEWSAEAFF
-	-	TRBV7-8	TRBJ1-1	TGTGCCAGCAGCTTAGGTCAGGTTGGGACTGAAGCTTTCTTT	CASSLGQVGTEAFF
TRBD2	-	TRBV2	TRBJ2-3	TGTGCCAGCAGTGAAGCGCTTCTAGCGGGAAACACAGATACGCAGTATTTT	CASSEALLAGNTDTQYF
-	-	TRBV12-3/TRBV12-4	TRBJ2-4	TGTGCCAGCAGCCCCGTTACGGAAAACATTCAGTACTTC	CASSPVTENIQYF
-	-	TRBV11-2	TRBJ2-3	TGTGCCAGCAGCTTAGGTGGAGCAGATACGCAGTATTTT	CASSLGGADTQYF
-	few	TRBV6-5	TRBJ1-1	TGTGCCAGCAGTACCCCCGCAGGCTCGGCTTTCTTT	CASSTPAGSAFF
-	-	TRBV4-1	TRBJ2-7	TGCGCCAGCAGCCAATTCAGGTTCTACGAGCAGTACTTC	CASSQFRFYEQYF
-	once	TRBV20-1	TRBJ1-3	TGCAGTGCTAGTCGGGGATTCTCTGGAAACACCATATATTTT	CSASRGFSGNTIYF
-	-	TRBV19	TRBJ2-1	TGTGCCAGTAGTAGTTGGAGCGCGTCGGACTACAATGAGCAGTTCTTC	CASSSWSASDYNEQFF
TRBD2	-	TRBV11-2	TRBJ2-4	TGTGCCAGCAGCTCAGAACTAGCGGGGGGGCCGCGCATTCAGTACTTC	CASSSELAGGPRIQYF
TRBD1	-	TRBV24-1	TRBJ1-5	TGTGCCACCAGTGGCAGGGGGGATCAGCCCCAGCATTTT	CATSGRGDQPQHF
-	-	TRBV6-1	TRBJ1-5	TGTGCCAGCAGTGAAGTGTTTGGCCAGCCCCAGCATTTT	CASSEVFGQPQHF
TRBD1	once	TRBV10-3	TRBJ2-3	TGTGCCATCAGTGAACTGGGACAGCGTGGGACAATCACAGATACGCAGTATTTT	CAISELGQRGTITDTQYF
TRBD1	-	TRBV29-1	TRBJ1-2	TGCAGCGTTGAGGTCAGGGGGAACTATGGCTACACCTTC	CSVEVRGNYGYTF
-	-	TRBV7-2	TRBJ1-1	TGTGCCAGCAGCTTAGCCTCCCCGAGACAGGATGGAGCTTTCTTT	CASSLASPRQDGAFF
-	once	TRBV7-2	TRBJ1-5	TGTGCCAGCAGCTTACTGAGCAATCAGCCCCAGCATTTT	CASSLLSNQPQHF
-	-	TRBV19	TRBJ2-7	TGTGCCAGTAGTATAGTCGGTAGCTCCTACGAGCAGTACTTC	CASSIVGSSYEQYF
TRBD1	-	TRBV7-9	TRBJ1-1	TGTGCCAGCAGCCCCGGGACAGGGACACAACTTGAAGCTTTCTTT	CASSPGTGTQLEAFF
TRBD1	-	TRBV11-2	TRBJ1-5	TGTGCCAGCAGCTTATTAACAGGGGGGAATCAGCCCCAGCATTTT	CASSLLTGGNQPQHF
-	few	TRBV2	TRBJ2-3	TGTGCCAGCAATCACAAAACAGATACGCAGTATTTT	CASNHKTDTQYF
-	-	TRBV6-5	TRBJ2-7	TGTGCCAGCAGATCAAGACAAGGAACCCTCCACGAGCAGTACTTC	CASRSRQGTLHEQYF
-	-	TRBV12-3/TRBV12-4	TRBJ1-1	TGTGCCAGCATACGCCGGACTGAAGCTTTCTTT	CASIRRTEAFF
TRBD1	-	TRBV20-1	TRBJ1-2	TGCAGTGCCATGACAGGGTTTGCCTACACCTTC	CSAMTGFAYTF
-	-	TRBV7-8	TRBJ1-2	TGTGCCAGCAGCCACCCTGACAGTTATGGCTACACCTTC	CASSHPDSYGYTF